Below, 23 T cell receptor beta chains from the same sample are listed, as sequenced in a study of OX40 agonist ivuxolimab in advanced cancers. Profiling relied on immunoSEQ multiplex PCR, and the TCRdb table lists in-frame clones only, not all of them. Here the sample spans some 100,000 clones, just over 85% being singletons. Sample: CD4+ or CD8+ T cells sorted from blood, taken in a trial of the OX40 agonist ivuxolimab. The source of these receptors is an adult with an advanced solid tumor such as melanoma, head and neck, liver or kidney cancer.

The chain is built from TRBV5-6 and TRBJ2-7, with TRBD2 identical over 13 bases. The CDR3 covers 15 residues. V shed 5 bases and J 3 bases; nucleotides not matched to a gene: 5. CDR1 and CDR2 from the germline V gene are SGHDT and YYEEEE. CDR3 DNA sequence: TGTGCCAGCAGAAAACTAGCGGGAGGGGGCTACGAGCAGTACTTC. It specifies CASRKLAGGGYEQYF. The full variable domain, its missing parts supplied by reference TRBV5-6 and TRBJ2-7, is DAGVTQSPTHLIKTRGQQVTLRCSPKSGHDTVSWYQQALGQGPQFIFQYYEEEERQRGNFPDRFSGHQFPNYSSELNVNALLLGDSALYLCASRKLAGGGYEQYFGPGTRLTVT.

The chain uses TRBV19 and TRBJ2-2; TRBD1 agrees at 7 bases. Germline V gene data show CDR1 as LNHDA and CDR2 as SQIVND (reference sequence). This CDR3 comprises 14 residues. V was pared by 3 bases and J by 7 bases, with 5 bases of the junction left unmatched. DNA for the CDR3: TGTGCCAGTAGTATGAGGGGGCAGAACGGGGAGCTGTTTTTT. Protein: CASSMRGQNGELFF.

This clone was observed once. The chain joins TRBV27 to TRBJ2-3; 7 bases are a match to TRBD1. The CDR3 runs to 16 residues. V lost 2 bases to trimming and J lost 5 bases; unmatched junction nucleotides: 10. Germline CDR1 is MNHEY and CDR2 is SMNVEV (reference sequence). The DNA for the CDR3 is TGTGCCAGCAGTTTAGACAGGGCGGCCCGAGGAGATACGCAGTATTTT. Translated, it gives CASSLDRAARGDTQYF.

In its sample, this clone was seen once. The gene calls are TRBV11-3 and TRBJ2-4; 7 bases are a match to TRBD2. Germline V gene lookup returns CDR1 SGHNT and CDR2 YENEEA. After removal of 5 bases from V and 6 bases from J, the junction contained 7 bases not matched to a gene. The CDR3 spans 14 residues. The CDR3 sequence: CASSADSGGNIQYF. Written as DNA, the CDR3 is TGTGCCAGCAGCGCCGACTCGGGGGGAAACATTCAGTACTTC.

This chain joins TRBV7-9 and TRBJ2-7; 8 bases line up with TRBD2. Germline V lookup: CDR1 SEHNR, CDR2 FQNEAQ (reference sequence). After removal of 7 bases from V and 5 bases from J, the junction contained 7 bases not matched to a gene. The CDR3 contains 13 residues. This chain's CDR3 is CASNREGLDEQYF. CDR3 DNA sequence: TGTGCCAGCAACCGGGAGGGCCTGGACGAGCAGTACTTC.

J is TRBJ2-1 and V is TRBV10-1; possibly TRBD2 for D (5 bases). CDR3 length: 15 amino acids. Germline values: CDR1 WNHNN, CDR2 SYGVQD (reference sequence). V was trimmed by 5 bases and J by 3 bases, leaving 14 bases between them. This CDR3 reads CASSQSLAGYNEQFF. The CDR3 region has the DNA TGCGCCAGCAGTCAATCCCTAGCCGGCTACAATGAGCAGTTCTTC.

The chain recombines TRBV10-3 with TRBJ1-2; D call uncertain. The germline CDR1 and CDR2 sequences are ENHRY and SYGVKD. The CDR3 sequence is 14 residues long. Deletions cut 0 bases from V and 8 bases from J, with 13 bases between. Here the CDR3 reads CAISESNSGSGYTF. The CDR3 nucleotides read TGTGCCATCAGTGAGTCGAATTCCGGCAGCGGCTACACCTTC.

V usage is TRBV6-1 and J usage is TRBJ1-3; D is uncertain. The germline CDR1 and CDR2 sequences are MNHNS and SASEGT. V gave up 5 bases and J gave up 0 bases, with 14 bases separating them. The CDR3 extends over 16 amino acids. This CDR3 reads CASSQGGGFSGNTIYF. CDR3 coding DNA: TGTGCCAGCAGTCAAGGAGGCGGGTTCTCTGGAAACACCATATATTTT.

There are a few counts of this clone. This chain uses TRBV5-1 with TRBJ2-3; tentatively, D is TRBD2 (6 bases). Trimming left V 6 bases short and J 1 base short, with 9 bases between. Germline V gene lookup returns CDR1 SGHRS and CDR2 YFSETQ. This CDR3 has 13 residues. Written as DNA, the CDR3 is TGCGCCAGCACCCGGGAGCGCACAGATACGCAGTATTTT. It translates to CASTRERTDTQYF.

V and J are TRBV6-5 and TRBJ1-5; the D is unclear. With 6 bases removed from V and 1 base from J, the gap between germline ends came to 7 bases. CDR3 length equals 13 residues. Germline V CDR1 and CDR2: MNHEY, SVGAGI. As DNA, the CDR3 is TGTGCCAGCAGAGAACGGAGCAATCAGCCCCAGCATTTT. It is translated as CASRERSNQPQHF.

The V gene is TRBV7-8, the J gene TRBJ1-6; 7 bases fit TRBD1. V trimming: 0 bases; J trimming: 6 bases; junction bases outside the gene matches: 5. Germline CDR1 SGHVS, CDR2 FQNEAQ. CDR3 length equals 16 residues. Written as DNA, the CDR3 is TGTGCCAGCAGCTTAGCGGCCTGGGACAGTAATTCACCCCTCCACTTT. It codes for CASSLAAWDSNSPLHF.

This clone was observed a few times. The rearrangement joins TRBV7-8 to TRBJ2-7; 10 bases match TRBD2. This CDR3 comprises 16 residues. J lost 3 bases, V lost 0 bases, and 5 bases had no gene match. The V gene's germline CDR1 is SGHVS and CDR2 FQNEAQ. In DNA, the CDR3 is TGTGCCAGCAGCTTAGCCCCTAGCGGGAGAGTCTACGAGCAGTACTTC. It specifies CASSLAPSGRVYEQYF.

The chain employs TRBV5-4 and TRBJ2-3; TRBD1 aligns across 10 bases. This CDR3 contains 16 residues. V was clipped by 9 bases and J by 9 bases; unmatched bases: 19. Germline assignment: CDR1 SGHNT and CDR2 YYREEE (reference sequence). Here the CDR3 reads CAMGPGGTGVYQTQYF. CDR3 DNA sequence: TGTGCCATGGGTCCCGGGGGGACAGGGGTTTATCAGACGCAGTATTTT.

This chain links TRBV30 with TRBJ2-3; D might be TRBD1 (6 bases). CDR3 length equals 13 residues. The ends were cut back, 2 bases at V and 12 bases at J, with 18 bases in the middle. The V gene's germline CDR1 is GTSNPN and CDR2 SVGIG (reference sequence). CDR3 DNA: TGTGCCTGGAGTCCCATCTTGACAGGTAGCCAGTATTTT. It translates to CAWSPILTGSQYF. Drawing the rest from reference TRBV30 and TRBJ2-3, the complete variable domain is SQTIHQWPATLVQPVGSPLSLECTVEGTSNPNLYWYRQAAGRGLQLLFYSVGIGQISSEVPQNLSASRPQDRQFILSSKKLLLSDSGFYLCAWSPILTGSQYFGPGTRLTVL.

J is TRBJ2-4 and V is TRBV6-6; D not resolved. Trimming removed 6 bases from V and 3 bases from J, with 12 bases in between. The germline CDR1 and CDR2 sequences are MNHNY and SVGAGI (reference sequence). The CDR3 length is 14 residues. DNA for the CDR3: TGTGCCAGCAGCCCCCGCCAGGTCAAAAACATTCAGTACTTC. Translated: CASSPRQVKNIQYF.

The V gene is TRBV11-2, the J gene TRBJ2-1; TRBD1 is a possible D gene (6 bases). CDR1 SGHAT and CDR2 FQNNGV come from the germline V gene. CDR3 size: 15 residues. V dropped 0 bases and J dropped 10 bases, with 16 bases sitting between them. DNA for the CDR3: TGTGCCAGCAGCTTAGACCCTCGAGGGGGTATCGAGCAGTTCTTC. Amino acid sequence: CASSLDPRGGIEQFF.

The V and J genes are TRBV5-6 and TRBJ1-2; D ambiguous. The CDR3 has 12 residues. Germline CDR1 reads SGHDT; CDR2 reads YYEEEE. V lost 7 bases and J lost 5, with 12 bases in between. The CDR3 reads CASAQREYGYTF. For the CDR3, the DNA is TGTGCCAGCGCACAAAGGGAGTATGGCTACACCTTC.

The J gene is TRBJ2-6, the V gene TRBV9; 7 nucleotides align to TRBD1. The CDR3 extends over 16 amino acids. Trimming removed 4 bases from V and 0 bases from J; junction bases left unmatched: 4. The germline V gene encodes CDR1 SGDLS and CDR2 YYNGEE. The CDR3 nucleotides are TGTGCCAGCAGCCGACAGGGTTTCTCTGGGGCCAACGTCCTGACTTTC. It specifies CASSRQGFSGANVLTF.

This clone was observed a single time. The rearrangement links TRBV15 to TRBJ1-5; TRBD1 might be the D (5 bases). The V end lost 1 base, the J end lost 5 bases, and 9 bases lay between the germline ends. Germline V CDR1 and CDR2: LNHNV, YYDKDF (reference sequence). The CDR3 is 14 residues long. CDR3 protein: CATSRAGLDQPQHF. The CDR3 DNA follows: TGTGCCACCAGCAGAGCAGGGCTTGATCAGCCCCAGCATTTT.

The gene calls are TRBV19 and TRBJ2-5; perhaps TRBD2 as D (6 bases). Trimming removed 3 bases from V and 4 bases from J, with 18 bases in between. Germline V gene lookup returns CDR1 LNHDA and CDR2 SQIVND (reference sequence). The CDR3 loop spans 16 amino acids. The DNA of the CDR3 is TGTGCCAGTAGTATGGGGGGATTACCTGGGGGAGAGACCCAGTACTTC. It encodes CASSMGGLPGGETQYF.

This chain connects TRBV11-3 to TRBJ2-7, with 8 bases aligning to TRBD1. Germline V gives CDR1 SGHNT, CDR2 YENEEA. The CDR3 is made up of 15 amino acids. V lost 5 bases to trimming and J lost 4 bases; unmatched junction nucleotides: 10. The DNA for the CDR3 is TGTGCCAGCAGCGCAGAGACAGGGGCGGTATACGAGCAGTACTTC. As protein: CASSAETGAVYEQYF.

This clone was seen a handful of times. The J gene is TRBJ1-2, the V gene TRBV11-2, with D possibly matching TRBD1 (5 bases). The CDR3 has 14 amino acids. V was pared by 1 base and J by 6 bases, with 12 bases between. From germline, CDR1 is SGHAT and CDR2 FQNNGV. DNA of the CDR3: TGTGCCAGCAGCTTAGGCCGGCAGGGTCATGGCTACACCTTC. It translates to CASSLGRQGHGYTF.

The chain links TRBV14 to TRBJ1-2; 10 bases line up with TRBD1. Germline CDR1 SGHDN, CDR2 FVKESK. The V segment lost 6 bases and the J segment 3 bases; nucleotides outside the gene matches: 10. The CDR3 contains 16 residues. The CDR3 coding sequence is TGTGCCAGCAGTCAGAAGGGGACAGGGGCGGACTATGGCTACACCTTC. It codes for CASSQKGTGADYGYTF.